Below, 31 T cell receptor beta chains from the same sample are listed, as sequenced in a study of cytomegalovirus exposure and HLA in healthy donors. Use of 60 Vbeta and 13 Jbeta primers characterized the PCR. TCRdb keeps only in-frame clones here, not all; method: immunoSEQ multiplex PCR. The profile shows roughly 160,000 clones, roughly 80% of them singletons. The sample consisted of PBMCs. The origin of the receptors is a male donor in good health and CMV-seropositive.

Here the CDR3 DNA reads TGTGCCAGCAGCTCGGGACAGGGGGTGTATGGCTACACCTTC. Translation: CASSSGQGVYGYTF. The rearrangement uses TRBV7-6 and TRBJ1-2, with 11 bases identical to TRBD1. The V segment lost 4 bases and the J segment 5 bases; nucleotides outside the gene matches: 3. In germline, CDR1 is SGHVS, CDR2 FNYEAQ. The CDR3 runs 14 residues.

The chain is built from TRBV25-1 and TRBJ2-2; 9 bases fit TRBD2. Germline V gene sequence: CDR1 MGHDK, CDR2 SYGVNS. The V segment lost 3 bases and the J segment 2 bases; nucleotides outside the gene matches: 4. The CDR3 is made up of 16 amino acids. The CDR3 coding sequence is TGTGCCAGCAGTGAGCGGGGGGGTCTAAACACCGGGGAGCTGTTTTTT. This sequence encodes CASSERGGLNTGELFF.

The chain links TRBV6-5 to TRBJ1-3; D gene uncertain. V lost 0 bases, J lost 2 bases, and 11 bases lay in between. Germline loops: CDR1 MNHEY, CDR2 SVGAGI. This CDR3 comprises 16 residues. This CDR3 reads CASSYSRPSTGNTIYF. CDR3 in DNA: TGTGCCAGCAGTTACTCGCGGCCTTCAACTGGAAACACCATATATTTT.

J is TRBJ2-7 and V is TRBV5-4; a weak D match, TRBD2 (6 bases). The CDR3 contains 14 residues. The V gene's germline CDR1 is SGHNT and CDR2 YYREEE (reference sequence). V was shortened by 4 bases and J by 5 bases, with 16 bases between the two germline ends. DNA for the CDR3: TGTGCCAGCAGCCTCGGAGGGAATAGTCACGAGCAGTACTTC. Its protein is CASSLGGNSHEQYF.

The CDR3 protein is CASSRWEGHNEQFF. The CDR3 region has the DNA TGTGCCAGCAGTCGATGGGAGGGCCATAATGAGCAGTTCTTC. The genes are TRBV27 and TRBJ2-1, with TRBD2 identical over 7 bases. V dropped 5 bases and J dropped 7; count of bases not matched to a gene: 8. The CDR3 has 14 amino acids. The germline V gene has CDR1 MNHEY and CDR2 SMNVEV (reference sequence).

The chain uses TRBV28 and TRBJ1-1; TRBD1 aligns across 9 bases. V lost 3 bases, J lost 5 bases, and 4 bases stayed unmatched. This CDR3 has 14 residues. Looked up from germline, CDR1 is MDHEN and CDR2 is SYDVKM. In nucleotides, the CDR3 is TGTGCCAGCAGTTTTGGACAGGGGACTACTGAAGCTTTCTTT. It translates to CASSFGQGTTEAFF.

The rearrangement joins TRBV6-5 to TRBJ2-7, with 8 bases lining up with TRBD1. Germline V gives CDR1 MNHEY, CDR2 SVGAGI. The junction had 6 bases not matched to a gene; V was cut back by 3 bases and J by 5 bases. The CDR3 runs to 14 residues. Here the CDR3 DNA reads TGTGCCAGCAGTTATACCAGGGGGCTAAACGAGCAGTACTTC. Protein sequence: CASSYTRGLNEQYF.

In this sample, this clone turned up once. The chain is built from TRBV30 and TRBJ2-1; D call uncertain. Trimming shortened V by 1 base and J by 13 bases, and 11 bases separated the two germline ends. Germline CDR1 GTSNPN, CDR2 SVGIG (reference sequence). The CDR3 consists of 11 residues. CDR3 region: CAWSAQSGQFF. The CDR3 bases are TGTGCCTGGAGTGCCCAATCCGGTCAGTTCTTC.

The chain is built from TRBV6-5 and TRBJ2-5; 12 nucleotides line up with TRBD2. Per the germline V gene, CDR1 is MNHEY and CDR2 is SVGAGI. Trimming cost V 0 bases and J 11 bases; bases outside gene matches: 7. The CDR3 contains 15 residues. The DNA for the CDR3 is TGTGCCAGCAGTTACTCACTAGCGGGAGGAGGGGAGCAGTACTTC. Its protein is CASSYSLAGGGEQYF.

A few counts support this clone. The rearrangement joins TRBV4-3 to TRBJ2-7; D is ambiguous. The germline V and J ends were trimmed by 0 bases and 7 bases, with 16 bases remaining between them. This CDR3 spans 15 amino acids. Germline V CDR1 and CDR2: LGHNA, YSLEER. CDR3 sequence: CASSQDLGDRREQYF. The CDR3 nucleotides are TGCGCCAGCAGCCAAGATTTAGGAGATCGACGGGAGCAGTACTTC.

This chain links TRBV25-1 with TRBJ2-1, with 10 bases identical to TRBD1. V was pared by 8 bases and J by 7 bases, with 5 bases of the junction left unmatched. There are 13 residues in the CDR3. CDR1 MGHDK and CDR2 SYGVNS come from the germline V gene. CDR3 protein: CASRWTGGNEQFF. For the CDR3, the DNA is TGTGCCAGCCGCTGGACAGGGGGAAATGAGCAGTTCTTC.

CDR3 nucleotides: TGCGCCAGCAGCTTGTCCCAGTACGAGCAGTACTTC. Its protein is CASSLSQYEQYF. V gene TRBV5-1 combines with J gene TRBJ2-7; D is unresolved. CDR3 size: 12 residues. V was clipped by 1 base and J by 4 bases, with 6 bases between them. CDR1 and CDR2 from the germline V gene are SGHRS and YFSETQ.

Regarding this clone: Its ends do not fully match the called genes, so a read error is possible. The gene calls are TRBV30 and TRBJ2-4, with 8 bases identical to TRBD2. The germline gives CDR1 GTSNPN, CDR2 SVGIG (reference sequence). There are 17 residues in the CDR3. The CDR3 DNA reads TGTGCCTGGAGCGCAGACCCCTTCGGGGGGGCCAAAAACAGTCAGTACTTC. Its translation is CAWSADPFGGAKNSQYF.

The rearrangement uses TRBV5-4 and TRBJ2-7, with 7 bases that match TRBD2. The junction had 12 bases not matched to a gene; V was cut back by 0 bases and J by 6 bases. The CDR3 sequence is 16 residues long. CDR1 is SGHNT, CDR2 YYREEE, per germline (reference sequence). The CDR3 region has the DNA TGTGCCAGCAGCTTGGATTTCGGGCGGGAGAACGGCGAGCAGTACTTC. Protein: CASSLDFGRENGEQYF.

The V and J genes are TRBV11-3 and TRBJ2-7; 8 nucleotides line up with TRBD1. The CDR3 is 14 amino acids. After removal of 4 bases from V and 6 bases from J, the junction contained 8 bases not matched to a gene. CDR1 and CDR2 (germline): SGHNT, YENEEA. The CDR3 nucleotides read TGTGCCAGCAGCTACTCCGGGACAGGTGCCGAGCAGTACTTC. Translated, it gives CASSYSGTGAEQYF.

V usage is TRBV13 and J usage is TRBJ2-6; D is ambiguous. The CDR3 is 14 residues long. V lost 6 bases to trimming and J lost 0 bases, with 6 bases between them. The germline CDR1 and CDR2 sequences are PRHDT and FYEKMQ (reference sequence). The CDR3 region is CASSSNSGANVLTF. The CDR3 DNA follows: TGTGCCAGCAGTTCTAACTCTGGGGCCAACGTCCTGACTTTC.

This clone was detected only a few times. This chain joins TRBV7-9 and TRBJ1-4; 9 bases align to TRBD1. CDR1 is SEHNR, CDR2 FQNEAQ, per germline (reference sequence). The CDR3 sequence is 16 residues long. The V segment lost 5 bases and the J segment 3 bases; nucleotides outside the gene matches: 7. Written as DNA, the CDR3 is TGTGCCAGCAGCGAAGGGGACAGGGATTCTAATGAAAAACTGTTTTTT. As protein: CASSEGDRDSNEKLFF.

The chain combines TRBV30 with TRBJ1-1, with a tentative D call TRBD1 (5 bases). The V gene lost 3 bases and the J gene lost 5 bases, with 16 bases spanning the gap. CDR1 is GTSNPN, CDR2 SVGIG, per germline (reference sequence). The CDR3 length is 14 residues. The CDR3 loop is CAWSGRVSTTEAFF. The CDR3 region has the DNA TGTGCCTGGAGCGGCAGGGTTTCTACTACTGAAGCTTTCTTT. Variable domain in full (rest from reference TRBV30 and TRBJ1-1): SQTIHQWPATLVQPVGSPLSLECTVEGTSNPNLYWYRQAAGRGLQLLFYSVGIGQISSEVPQNLSASRPQDRQFILSSKKLLLSDSGFYLCAWSGRVSTTEAFFGQGTRLTVV.

The rearrangement uses TRBV28 and TRBJ2-1; 8 positions match TRBD1. The CDR3 is made up of 15 amino acids. Germline CDR1 MDHEN, CDR2 SYDVKM. With V trimmed by 5 bases and J by 6 bases, 9 bases remained unmatched. This CDR3 is CASSPTPTGGNEQFF. The DNA of the CDR3 is TGTGCCAGCAGTCCCACCCCCACAGGGGGCAATGAGCAGTTCTTC.

This chain connects TRBV29-1 to TRBJ2-1; 9 positions match TRBD2. The CDR3 has 16 amino acids. Looked up from germline, CDR1 is SQVTM and CDR2 is ANQGSEA. Losses at the gene ends were 4 bases for V and 0 bases for J; bases not matched to a gene: 7. The CDR3 bases are TGCAGCGTTGGGGGTGCGGGAGGGAGCTCCTACAATGAGCAGTTCTTC. Its protein is CSVGGAGGSSYNEQFF.

Of note for this clone: Other DNA sequences in the sample encode the same CDR3. The chain joins TRBV5-6 to TRBJ1-5, with no clear D. Trimming took 0 bases from V and 6 from J, leaving 4 bases between them. The CDR3 spans 12 residues. The germline CDR1 and CDR2 sequences are SGHDT and YYEEEE. The CDR3, as DNA: TGTGCCAGCAGCTTGGGGGCTCAGCCCCAGCATTTT. As protein: CASSLGAQPQHF.

The chain combines TRBV18 with TRBJ1-1; D is perhaps TRBD1 (5 bases). There are 13 residues in the CDR3. Between the trimmed V and J ends, which lost 5 bases and 1 base, there was a span of 8 bases. Germline CDR1 and CDR2: KGHSH and LQKENI. CDR3 nucleotide sequence: TGTGCCAGCTCATCCGGACAGAACACTGAAGCTTTCTTT. The encoded protein is CASSSGQNTEAFF.

A single count supports this clone. The CDR3 region is CASSPSGGIEQFF. The CDR3 nucleotides are TGTGCCAGCTCACCATCGGGGGGCATAGAGCAGTTCTTC. V usage is TRBV18 and J usage is TRBJ2-1; possible D gene TRBD2, 7 bases. In germline, CDR1 is KGHSH, CDR2 LQKENI. Trimming stripped 2 bases from V and 10 bases from J, with 12 bases between. The CDR3 is 13 residues long. Using reference TRBV18 and TRBJ2-1 for the parts outside the CDR3, the full variable domain is NAGVMQNPRHLVRRRGQEARLRCSPMKGHSHVYWYRQLPEEGLKFMVYLQKENIIDESGMPKERFSAEFPKEGPSILRIQQVVRGDSAAYFCASSPSGGIEQFFGPGTRLTVL.

As to this clone: A read error may produce the germline difference seen at one junction end. The chain employs TRBV2 and TRBJ1-3; D ambiguous. Germline V lookup: CDR1 SNHLY, CDR2 FYNNEI. The CDR3 runs to 15 residues. For the CDR3, the DNA is TGTGCCAACAGTGATAACGGACTGAGTGGAAACACCATATATTTT. Protein product: CANSDNGLSGNTIYF.

This clone was seen a single time. The chain uses TRBV5-1 and TRBJ2-3; D is unclear. V lost 3 bases, J lost 8 bases, and 7 bases lay in between. The CDR3 has 11 residues. CDR1 and CDR2 (germline): SGHRS, YFSETQ. The CDR3 sequence is CASSSYGTQYF. CDR3 coding DNA: TGCGCCAGCAGCTCCTACGGTACGCAGTATTTT.

This clone occurred once. The CDR3, as DNA: TGCGCCAGCAGTGACCCCGGACTTGGCACCTACGAGCAGTACTTC. Protein product: CASSDPGLGTYEQYF. The chain has TRBV10-1 and TRBJ2-7, with D possibly being TRBD2 (5 bases). CDR3 size: 15 residues. Germline values: CDR1 WNHNN, CDR2 SYGVQD (reference sequence). Trimming took off 3 bases at V and 2 bases at J, with 14 bases between the two ends.

V usage is TRBV27 and J usage is TRBJ2-1; D unclear. CDR1 and CDR2 from the germline V gene are MNHEY and SMNVEV (reference sequence). Trimming stripped 0 bases from V and 6 bases from J, with 3 bases between. This CDR3 has 12 amino acids. The CDR3 spells CASSLSRNEQFF. In nucleotides, the CDR3 is TGTGCCAGCAGTTTATCCCGCAATGAGCAGTTCTTC.

This chain uses TRBV9 with TRBJ2-3, with D possibly being TRBD2 (6 bases). Trimming took off 3 bases at V and 2 bases at J, with 13 bases between the two ends. The CDR3 is made up of 15 amino acids. Germline CDR1 reads SGDLS; CDR2 reads YYNGEE. CDR3 sequence reads: CASSAEGTDTDTQYF. The CDR3 DNA follows: TGTGCCAGCAGCGCCGAGGGGACTGACACAGATACGCAGTATTTT.

The table lists this clone with a count of one. V and J are TRBV4-1 and TRBJ1-4; D ambiguous. The CDR3 contains 13 residues. Trimming pared 1 base from V and 6 bases from J, leaving 6 bases between. CDR1 is MGHRA, CDR2 YSYEKL, per germline. The CDR3 DNA follows: TGCGCCAGCAGCCAAGGTTTAGATGAAAAACTGTTTTTT. Protein product: CASSQGLDEKLFF.

This sequence joins TRBV10-2 and TRBJ2-5; D is perhaps TRBD2 (7 bases). Between the trimmed V and J ends, which lost 5 bases and 0 bases, there was a span of 13 bases. The CDR3 is made up of 15 amino acids. In germline, CDR1 is WSHSY, CDR2 SAAADI. CDR3: CASSRGGLDQETQYF. The CDR3 DNA is TGCGCCAGCAGTAGGGGGGGGCTCGACCAAGAGACCCAGTACTTC.

This sequence joins TRBV10-1 and TRBJ2-2, with TRBD2 as a possible D gene (5 bases). The CDR3 spans 16 residues. The V gene lost 2 bases and the J gene lost 5 bases, with 15 bases spanning the gap. The germline gives CDR1 WNHNN, CDR2 SYGVQD (reference sequence). This CDR3 reads CASSEGLAYSTGELFF. The CDR3 DNA sequence: TGCGCCAGCAGTGAGGGGCTAGCTTATTCGACCGGGGAGCTGTTTTTT.